This T cell receptor (beta chain) was recovered during a study of blood T cell repertoires in COVID-19. Study in general: The study drew acute and convalescent COVID-19 samples from the United States, Italy and Spain. From T cells, B-cell-depleted T cells, or PBMCs came the material, which was cDNA or gDNA.

Assay used: immunoSEQ multiplex PCR; TCRdb lists only in-frame clones, some missing. The data contain around 250,000 clones, roughly 80% of them singletons. Study members were between roughly 18 and 89 years old and lived in roughly 24 US regions. What the recovered Cohort 3 donors had was two negative PCRs, clearance, or symptom resolution. Unmatched junction bases numbered 4, after V lost 4 bases and J lost 3 bases. Germline V gene sequence: CDR1 SGDLS, CDR2 YYNGEE. The CDR3 totals 17 residues. This sequence originates from a man aged 45-65 years who had recovered from COVID-19. Sequencing used PBMCs or T cells enriched from blood (not recorded which). The chain couples TRBV9 to TRBJ2-2; 15 bases line up with TRBD2. The CDR3 nucleotides read TGTGCCAGCAGCCGGACTAGCGGGGGGGCCGACACCGGGGAGCTGTTTTTT. This codes for CASSRTSGGADTGELFF.